This T cell receptor (beta chain) was sequenced during a study of shared clonotypes between healthy human individuals. Study-wide context: CD8 memory received one plate per donor, CD8 naive two, CD4 memory three and CD4 naive three.

Study conclusions and caveats: Relative to their counterparts shared across all four donors, non-shared clonotypes exhibited diminished generation probabilities. Investigators expected sequencing depth to affect clonotype sharing among donors.

This clone was found once. The antigen remains unidentified. The repertoire was sequenced with immunoSEQ multiplex PCR; TCRdb's copy has only in-frame clones and lacks some. The table includes 2 million to 2.5 million clones, over 90% detected once. The trim removed 3 bases at V and 0 bases at J, leaving 7 bases unmatched. CDR1 and CDR2 (germline): MGHDK, SYGVNS. CDR3 size: 18 residues. The clonotype was recovered from a man between 18 and 29 years old in good health. Some clones in this sample may be carry-over from other donors' samples. The material sequenced was naive CD4+ T cells from PBMCs. Subset described: CD45RA+ positively selected. This chain links TRBV25-1 with TRBJ2-6; 8 nucleotides match TRBD1. Written as DNA, the CDR3 is TGTGCCAGCAGTGAGACTCGGACAGGGCACTCTGGGGCCAACGTCCTGACTTTC. It translates to CASSETRTGHSGANVLTF. The full variable domain, rest sourced from reference TRBV25-1 and TRBJ2-6, is EADIYQTPRYLVIGTGKKITLECSQTMGHDKMYWYQQDPGMELHLIHYSYGVNSTEKGDLSSESTVSRIRTEHFPLTLESARPSHTSQYLCASSETRTGHSGANVLTFGAGSRLTVL.